The 15 T cell receptor beta chains below all came from one sample that was sequenced in a study of T cell repertoires in cytomegalovirus infection. One entry per CDR3 protein results from TCRdb running MiXCR on the reads. In the table there are fewer than 200,000 distinct CDR3 sequences, roughly 9.8% of which are singletons. The sequenced sample was PBMCs. The receptor set was obtained from a human donor in good health (CMV status not recorded). Some clones in this sample may be carry-over from other donors' samples.

This clonotype has more than one count but fewer than ten. The chain uses TRBV28 and TRBJ2-5, with D maybe TRBD2 (6 bases). This CDR3 has 14 residues. CDR1 MDHEN and CDR2 SYDVKM come from the germline V gene. The ends were cut back, 7 bases at V and 1 base at J, with 13 bases in the middle. In DNA form, the CDR3 reads TGTGCCAGCAACGGGGGAGGAGCCCAAGAGACCCAGTACTTC. Protein product: CASNGGGAQETQYF.

This clonotype was seen many times. This rearrangement joins TRBV7-2 to TRBJ1-1; D unclear. The V gene's germline CDR1 is SGHTA and CDR2 FQGNSA. V dropped 8 bases and J dropped 4 bases, with 17 bases sitting between them. This CDR3 is 14 amino acids long. DNA of the CDR3: TGTGCCAGCTCATGGCGGGTAGGATTCACTGAAGCTTTCTTT. Translation: CASSWRVGFTEAFF.

This clonotype has a count of ten or more. CDR3 sequence reads: CSVDSPGRGETQYF. CDR3 coding DNA: TGCAGCGTTGATTCCCCGGGAAGGGGAGAGACCCAGTACTTC. The chain uses TRBV29-1 and TRBJ2-5; D possibly matches TRBD1 or TRBD2 (5 bases each). CDR1 is SQVTM and CDR2 is ANQGSEA in the germline V gene. V was shortened by 3 bases and J by 4 bases, with 15 bases between the two germline ends. The CDR3 loop spans 14 amino acids.

This clonotype was counted only a few times. This chain uses TRBV20-1 with TRBJ2-5; 7 positions match TRBD1. The length of the CDR3 is 14 residues. Losses at the gene ends were 3 bases for V and 1 base for J; bases not matched to a gene: 5. Germline loops: CDR1 DFQATT, CDR2 SNEGSKA (reference sequence). The CDR3 DNA follows: TGCAGTGCTAGGGCCGACAGGGTCCAAGAGACCCAGTACTTC. The encoded protein is CSARADRVQETQYF.

This clonotype came up many times. The chain has TRBV19 and TRBJ1-5; possible D gene TRBD1, 5 bases. The CDR3 is made up of 16 amino acids. Trimming left V 7 bases short and J 5 bases short, with 21 bases between. CDR1 and CDR2 from the germline V gene are LNHDA and SQIVND (reference sequence). This CDR3 is CASITTGRPFDQPQHF. The CDR3 DNA follows: TGTGCCAGTATCACCACGGGGCGTCCCTTCGATCAGCCCCAGCATTTT.

This clonotype was detected only a few times. This clone may be a read error of a much larger clone one base away. The CDR3 end shows no conserved phenylalanine or tryptophan, and so a read error is likely. The chain couples TRBV7-8 to TRBJ1-1; tentatively, D is TRBD1 (5 bases). The germline gives CDR1 SGHVS, CDR2 FQNEAQ. The ends were cut back, 3 bases at V and 3 bases at J, with 8 bases in the middle. The CDR3 is made up of 13 amino acids. The CDR3 DNA sequence: TGTGCCAGCAGCTTTCGGGGCCACACTGAAGCTTTCGTT. Translated, it gives CASSFRGHTEAFV.

There are many counts of this clonotype. The chain recombines TRBV28 with TRBJ1-1; D not resolved. Deletions cut 6 bases from V and 11 bases from J, with 16 bases between. Looked up from germline, CDR1 is MDHEN and CDR2 is SYDVKM. This CDR3 spans 12 amino acids. The CDR3 reads CASRIGPGEAFF. The CDR3, as DNA: TGTGCCAGCAGAATAGGGCCGGGAGAGGCTTTCTTT.

The table lists this clonotype with many counts. The chain carries TRBV20-1 and TRBJ2-3; D call uncertain. The ends were cut back, 0 bases at V and 4 bases at J, with 14 bases in the middle. Germline V gene data show CDR1 as DFQATT and CDR2 as SNEGSKA (reference sequence). This CDR3 contains 15 residues. CDR3 region: CSARDPAGAPDTQYF. CDR3 bases: TGCAGTGCTAGAGATCCCGCCGGCGCACCAGATACGCAGTATTTT.

The sample holds many counts of this clonotype. The chain couples TRBV7-2 to TRBJ2-4; tentatively, D is TRBD2 (6 bases). The germline CDR1 and CDR2 sequences are SGHTA and FQGNSA. The CDR3 extends over 14 amino acids. Trimming stripped 3 bases from V and 0 bases from J, with 6 bases between. CDR3 region: CASSFGGAKNIQYF. The CDR3, as DNA: TGTGCCAGCAGCTTCGGGGGAGCCAAAAACATTCAGTACTTC.

This clonotype was counted only a few times. The chain uses TRBV20-1 and TRBJ2-3; the D gene is possibly TRBD1 (5 bases). Germline lookup yields CDR1 DFQATT and CDR2 SNEGSKA (reference sequence). V gave up 1 base and J gave up 4 bases, with 12 bases separating them. This CDR3 region has 14 residues. CDR3 residues: CSARGAGSSDTQYF. The CDR3 coding sequence is TGCAGTGCTAGAGGGGCAGGGTCTTCAGATACGCAGTATTTT.

This clonotype was counted at least ten times. This rearrangement joins TRBV24-1 to TRBJ1-5, with D hard to call. Per germline, CDR1 KGHDR and CDR2 SFDVKD. The CDR3 has 13 amino acids. V gave up 6 bases and J gave up 2 bases, with 7 bases separating them. Here the CDR3 DNA reads TGTGCCACCAGTCTGTTCGGCAATCAGCCCCAGCATTTT. Translated, it gives CATSLFGNQPQHF.

The CDR3 spells CSVEGWEREYPETQYF. Written as DNA, the CDR3 is TGCAGCGTTGAAGGGTGGGAGCGGGAGTATCCGGAGACCCAGTACTTC. This chain joins TRBV29-1 and TRBJ2-5; 8 nucleotides line up with TRBD2. With 1 base clipped from V and 5 bases from J, the junction kept 12 bases outside the gene matches. Looked up from germline, CDR1 is SQVTM and CDR2 is ANQGSEA. This CDR3 is built from 16 residues.

This clonotype appeared many times. The chain is built from TRBV4-3 and TRBJ1-1; possibly TRBD1 for D (5 bases). V was shortened by 0 bases and J by 4 bases, with 12 bases between the two germline ends. In germline, CDR1 is LGHNA, CDR2 YSLEER. This CDR3 contains 15 residues. The CDR3 nucleotides are TGCGCCAGCAGCCAAGAGGCAGGGATAAGCACTGAAGCTTTCTTT. Its protein is CASSQEAGISTEAFF.

This clonotype has at least ten counts. The chain recombines TRBV5-1 with TRBJ2-1; 10 nucleotides line up with TRBD2. CDR3 size: 15 residues. The germline CDR1 and CDR2 sequences are SGHRS and YFSETQ. With V trimmed by 4 bases and J by 10 bases, 11 bases remained unmatched. CDR3 sequence (DNA): TGCGCCAGCAGCCCCCCGGGAGCGGGGGGGGAGGAGCAGTTCTTC. Amino acids: CASSPPGAGGEEQFF.

Ten or more counts support this clonotype. The rearrangement links TRBV15 to TRBJ2-3; TRBD1 matches 9 bases. The CDR3 covers 14 residues. The V and J ends lost 8 bases and 4 bases, in that order; junction bases with no gene match: 7. From germline, CDR1 is LNHNV and CDR2 YYDKDF (reference sequence). The CDR3 nucleotides are TGTGCCACCTTAGACAGGGGGTACTCAGATACGCAGTATTTT. This translates into CATLDRGYSDTQYF.